The 3 T cell receptor beta chains listed next were all sequenced from one sample in a study of blood T cell repertoires in COVID-19. Profiling relied on immunoSEQ multiplex PCR, and the TCRdb table lists in-frame clones only, not all of them. The sample contains 95,000 or so clones, approximately 80% of which appear only once. The sample was peripheral blood. Source of these receptors: a human donor in a cohort sampled during active COVID-19.

V usage is TRBV6-5 and J usage is TRBJ2-1; TRBD2 agrees at 9 bases. With V trimmed by 0 bases and J by 10 bases, 7 bases remained unmatched. The CDR3 totals 15 residues. The germline CDR1 and CDR2 sequences are MNHEY and SVGAGI. The CDR3 sequence is CASSYSAGGSKEQFF. The CDR3 nucleotides are TGTGCCAGCAGTTACTCGGCGGGAGGGTCCAAGGAGCAGTTCTTC.

This chain links TRBV7-9 with TRBJ2-5; D uncertain. The germline V gene encodes CDR1 SEHNR and CDR2 FQNEAQ (reference sequence). The CDR3 contains 15 residues. Trimming cost V 1 base and J 0 bases, with 9 bases left between them. CDR3 loop: CASSLDVSHQETQYF. The CDR3 region has the DNA TGTGCCAGCAGCTTAGATGTCTCCCACCAAGAGACCCAGTACTTC.

The chain combines TRBV10-2 with TRBJ2-3; D is possibly TRBD2 (6 bases). V was cut by 7 bases and J by 2 bases, with 16 bases left in between. CDR1 is WSHSY and CDR2 is SAAADI in the germline V gene. This CDR3 spans 15 amino acids. The CDR3 reads CASISFSGPTDTQYF. The CDR3 DNA is TGCGCCAGCATTTCATTTAGCGGTCCCACAGATACGCAGTATTTT.